This record concerns one T cell receptor (beta chain) sequence. This record comes from a study of blood T cell repertoires in COVID-19. As originally analysed: Counts of nucleated cells, estimated from reference gene primer amplification, were obtained. Libraries were prepared by immunoSEQ multiplex PCR; TCRdb keeps only in-frame clonotypes and omits some of them. D and trimming come from the DNA, and the V and J calls and clone size come from that table. The data contain some 390,000 clones, around 90% of them singletons. Germline CDR1 MDHEN, CDR2 SYDVKM. V gave up 6 bases and J gave up 4 bases; unmatched junction bases: 4. This CDR3 has 14 amino acids.

The chain employs TRBV28 and TRBJ1-4, with 8 bases aligning to TRBD1. This sequence was found in a human donor in a cohort sampled during active COVID-19. The sample taken for sequencing was peripheral blood. The CDR3 sequence: CASRTGQGNEKLFF. CDR3 bases: TGTGCCAGCAGGACAGGACAGGGTAATGAAAAACTGTTTTTT.